The T cell receptor (beta chain) described here comes from a study of OX40 agonist ivuxolimab in advanced cancers. Exclusion of a patient followed from autoimmune disease history or systemic immunosuppression. Sequencing was performed with immunoSEQ multiplex PCR; in TCRdb, only in-frame clones are kept and a portion is missing. Of about 33,000 clones listed, around four fifths were seen once; the top ten hold 12%. With respect to this clone: What it recognizes is unknown.

Overall study results and limits: Doses of 0.1 to 3.0 mg/kg were accompanied by clonal expansion of CD4+ and CD8+ blood T cells by week 6. Clonal expansion among partial responders at 0.1-3.0 mg/kg ranked near the lowest. There were, on average, more expanded clones in CD8+ T cells than in CD4+.

The V end lost 6 bases, the J end lost 2 bases, and 12 bases lay between the germline ends. This CDR3 contains 14 residues. Germline loops: CDR1 SGHAT, CDR2 FQNNGV. The starting material was CD4+ or CD8+ T cells sorted from blood, obtained in a trial of the OX40 agonist ivuxolimab. The rearrangement uses TRBV11-2 and TRBJ2-3, with a possible D match to TRBD2 (6 bases). This TCR came from an adult with an advanced solid tumor such as melanoma, head and neck, liver or kidney cancer. CDR3 loop: CASRGLSPTDTQYF. In nucleotides, the CDR3 is TGTGCCAGCAGGGGACTGAGTCCCACAGATACGCAGTATTTT.